The sequence of this T cell receptor beta chain was determined in a study of cytomegalovirus exposure and HLA in healthy donors. Study-level background: Out of roughly 170 million T cells, an earlier analysis found 117 million unique TCR beta sequences in total. Points from the study as a whole: The study designated 150 or so TCR beta chains cytomegalovirus-associated. With DRB1 most and HLA-C fewest, TCR association rates differed between HLA loci in a later analysis. Across donors, most TCRs were seen rarely, yet some public ones were widespread.

This CDR3 has 14 amino acids. In germline, CDR1 is SGHNT, CDR2 YYREEE (reference sequence). The junction had 7 bases not matched to a gene; V was cut back by 3 bases and J by 6 bases. Points on this clone: Antigen specificity is unknown.

Primers for the PCR totalled 60 Vbeta and 13 Jbeta. Assay: immunoSEQ multiplex PCR; the TCRdb copy retains only in-frame clones and omits some. The data contain about 300,000 clones, approximately 90% of them singletons. This chain joins TRBV5-4 and TRBJ1-2, with 8 bases fitting TRBD1. The source of this sequence is a man aged 35-49 years in good health and CMV-seropositive. Sequencing input: PBMCs. This CDR3 reads CASSWRQGQDGYTF. The CDR3 nucleotides are TGTGCCAGCAGCTGGAGACAGGGGCAGGATGGCTACACCTTC.